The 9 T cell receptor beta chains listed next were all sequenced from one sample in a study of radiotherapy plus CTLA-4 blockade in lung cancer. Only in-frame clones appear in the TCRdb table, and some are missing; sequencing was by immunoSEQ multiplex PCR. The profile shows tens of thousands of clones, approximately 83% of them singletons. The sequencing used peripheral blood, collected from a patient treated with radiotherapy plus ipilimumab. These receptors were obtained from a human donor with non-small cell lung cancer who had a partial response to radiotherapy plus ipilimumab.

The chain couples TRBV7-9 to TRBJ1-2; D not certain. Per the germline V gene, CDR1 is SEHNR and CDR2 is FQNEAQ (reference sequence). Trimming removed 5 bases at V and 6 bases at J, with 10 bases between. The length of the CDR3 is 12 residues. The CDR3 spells CASSRSADGYTF. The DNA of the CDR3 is TGTGCCAGCAGCCGGTCAGCGGATGGCTACACCTTC.

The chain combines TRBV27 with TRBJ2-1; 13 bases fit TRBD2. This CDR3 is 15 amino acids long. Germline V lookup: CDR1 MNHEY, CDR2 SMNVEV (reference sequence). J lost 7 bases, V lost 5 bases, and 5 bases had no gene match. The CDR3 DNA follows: TGTGCCAGCAGTCTTGGGACTAGCGGGAATAATGAGCAGTTCTTC. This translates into CASSLGTSGNNEQFF.

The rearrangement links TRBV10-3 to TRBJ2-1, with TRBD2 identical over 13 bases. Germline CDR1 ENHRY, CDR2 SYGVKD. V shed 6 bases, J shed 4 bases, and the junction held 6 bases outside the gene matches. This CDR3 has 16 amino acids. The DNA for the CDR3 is TGTGCCATCAGAGGACTAGCGGGGGACACGTACAATGAGCAGTTCTTC. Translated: CAIRGLAGDTYNEQFF.

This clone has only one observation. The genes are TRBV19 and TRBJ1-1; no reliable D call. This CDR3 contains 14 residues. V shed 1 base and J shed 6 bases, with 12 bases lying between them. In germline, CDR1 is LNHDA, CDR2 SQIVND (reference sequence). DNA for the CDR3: TGTGCCAGTAGTATAGGAGAGCAGGCCCCTGAAGCTTTCTTT. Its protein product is CASSIGEQAPEAFF.

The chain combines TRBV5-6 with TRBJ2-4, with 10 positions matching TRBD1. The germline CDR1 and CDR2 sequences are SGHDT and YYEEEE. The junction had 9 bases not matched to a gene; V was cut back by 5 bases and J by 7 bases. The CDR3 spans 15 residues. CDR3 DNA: TGTGCCAGCAGGTCCCCCGGGACAGGGGAGAACATTCAGTACTTC. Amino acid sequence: CASRSPGTGENIQYF. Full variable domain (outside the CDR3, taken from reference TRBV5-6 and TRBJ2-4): DAGVTQSPTHLIKTRGQQVTLRCSPKSGHDTVSWYQQALGQGPQFIFQYYEEEERQRGNFPDRFSGHQFPNYSSELNVNALLLGDSALYLCASRSPGTGENIQYFGAGTRLSVL.

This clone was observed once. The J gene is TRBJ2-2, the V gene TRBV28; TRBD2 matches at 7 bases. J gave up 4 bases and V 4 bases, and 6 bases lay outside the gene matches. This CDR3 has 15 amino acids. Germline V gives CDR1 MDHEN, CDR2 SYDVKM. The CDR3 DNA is TGTGCCAGCAGTTCGGCGGGAGCGGGCACCGGGGAGCTGTTTTTT. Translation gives CASSSAGAGTGELFF.

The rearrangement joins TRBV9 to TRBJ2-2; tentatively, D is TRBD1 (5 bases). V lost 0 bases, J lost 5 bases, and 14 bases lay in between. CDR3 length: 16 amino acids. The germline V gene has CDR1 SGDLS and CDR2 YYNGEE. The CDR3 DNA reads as TGTGCCAGCAGCGTAGGCAGGGCATTAAGTACCGGGGAGCTGTTTTTT. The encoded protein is CASSVGRALSTGELFF.

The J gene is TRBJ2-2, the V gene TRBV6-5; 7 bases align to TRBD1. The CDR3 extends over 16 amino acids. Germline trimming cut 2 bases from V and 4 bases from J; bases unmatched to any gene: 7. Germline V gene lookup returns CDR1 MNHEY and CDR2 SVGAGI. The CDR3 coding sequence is TGTGCCAGCAGTTACACCCGGACAGGTCCCACCGGGGAGCTGTTTTTT. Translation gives CASSYTRTGPTGELFF.

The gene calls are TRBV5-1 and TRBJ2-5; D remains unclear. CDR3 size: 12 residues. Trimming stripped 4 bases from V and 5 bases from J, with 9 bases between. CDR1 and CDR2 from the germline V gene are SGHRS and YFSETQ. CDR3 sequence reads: CASSPDEETQYF. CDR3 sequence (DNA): TGCGCCAGCAGCCCCGATGAGGAGACCCAGTACTTC.